The 26 T cell receptor beta chains presented below share a single source sample, sequenced in a study of T-cell reconstitution after alpha-beta-depleted transplantation in children (dated by TCRdb to about 2016). The sample's treatment or condition label is to be understood as: allogeneic hematopoietic cell transplantation with graft depleted of TCRalphabeta T cells and CD19 B cells. Library preparation used PCR. Reads for this sample came from an Illumina HiSeq 2500. To normalize quantification of the TCRbeta repertoire, the TCR libraries were built with molecular barcoding that relied on unique molecular identifiers. Clones were called with MiXCR by TCRdb after fastp trimmed the public reads at Q25, and only in-frame beta chains were retained. Identical CDR3 proteins give one entry, which carries the most common genes and DNA. The sample records 81,000 or so distinct CDR3 sequences, around 16% of which are singletons. Jointly, the top ten make up about 20% of the sample.

The sample here was PBMCs, mostly from graft donor cells, taken 180 days after TCRalphabeta/CD19-depleted stem cell transplant. The receptor source for this set is a male patient aged 2-15 years who had a stem cell transplant for acute lymphoblastic leukemia, so the T cells may come from the graft donor.

The CDR3 protein is CSVRTRDSSHTQYF. CDR3 coding DNA: TGCAGTGTAAGGACTAGAGATTCATCTCATACGCAGTATTTT. The chain uses TRBV20-1 and TRBJ2-3; TRBD2 matches 7 bases. CDR1 is DFQATT, CDR2 SNEGSKA, per germline (reference sequence). This CDR3 is built from 14 residues. The V gene end was trimmed by 7 bases and the J gene end by 7 bases; junction bases not matched to a gene: 14.

The genes are TRBV6-2 or TRBV6-3 and TRBJ2-2, with a possible D match to TRBD2 (6 bases). V lost 5 bases and J 8 bases, leaving 15 bases between the germline ends. The CDR3 is 14 residues long. Germline V gene lookup returns CDR1 MNHEY and CDR2 SVGEGT. DNA of the CDR3: TGTGCCAGCAGTCTGCGGGGTTATACAGGGGAGCTGTTTTTT. It codes for CASSLRGYTGELFF.

This clonotype was detected only a few times. V gene TRBV7-9 combines with J gene TRBJ2-7; 9 nucleotides match TRBD2. Germline V gene sequence: CDR1 SEHNR, CDR2 FQNEAQ (reference sequence). The CDR3 totals 17 residues. Germline trimming cut 5 bases from V and 4 bases from J; bases unmatched to any gene: 15. The CDR3 nucleotides read TGTGCCAGCAGCCCTTGGGCGGGAGGGATGTCCTCTTACGAGCAGTACTTC. As protein: CASSPWAGGMSSYEQYF.

The chain links TRBV12-5 to TRBJ1-1; D perhaps matches TRBD1 (6 bases). Trimming cost V 0 bases and J 5 bases, with 13 bases left between them. The CDR3 length is 15 residues. From germline, CDR1 is LGHNT and CDR2 FRNRAP. The CDR3 DNA follows: TGTGCTAGTGGTTTGGTGTTGGGGGCTAGGACTGAAGCTTTCTTT. It yields the protein CASGLVLGARTEAFF.

This clonotype was counted a few times. The chain couples TRBV12-3 or TRBV12-4 to TRBJ2-7, with D perhaps TRBD2 (7 bases). The germline V and J ends were trimmed by 10 bases and 3 bases, with 16 bases remaining between them. The CDR3 contains 13 residues. CDR3 in DNA: TGTGCCACCGCCGGGGGCGGGGGCTACGAGCAGTACTTC. Its translation: CATAGGGGYEQYF.

Only a few counts were recorded for this clonotype. The CDR3 protein is CASSLVRDSPSPDTQYF. DNA of the CDR3: TGTGCCAGCAGCTTAGTACGGGACAGCCCGTCCCCAGATACGCAGTATTTT. This chain uses TRBV7-2 with TRBJ2-3; 7 bases are a match to TRBD1. The V and J ends lost 1 base and 4 bases, in that order; junction bases with no gene match: 11. The CDR3 is 17 residues long. Germline V gene lookup returns CDR1 SGHTA and CDR2 FQGNSA.

The table lists this clonotype with a few counts. The V call is TRBV20-1, the J call TRBJ1-5; a weak D match, TRBD1 (6 bases). V was cut by 4 bases and J by 6 bases, with 10 bases left in between. Per germline, CDR1 DFQATT and CDR2 SNEGSKA (reference sequence). The CDR3 loop spans 12 amino acids. The chain's CDR3 is CSAKGGGQPQHF. In DNA, the CDR3 is TGCAGTGCTAAAGGGGGTGGTCAGCCCCAGCATTTT.

The rearrangement joins TRBV5-1 to TRBJ2-1; D ambiguous. This CDR3 spans 16 amino acids. Germline-derived CDR1 and CDR2 are SGHRS and YFSETQ. Trimming took off 2 bases at V and 0 bases at J, with 12 bases between the two ends. The CDR3 nucleotides are TGCGCCAGCAGCTTACTCGGGTCCCGCTCCTACAATGAGCAGTTCTTC. Amino acids: CASSLLGSRSYNEQFF.

This clonotype came up a few times. The chain employs TRBV3-1 and TRBJ1-5; D call uncertain. V shed 6 bases and J shed 0 bases, with 12 bases lying between them. This CDR3 contains 15 residues. Looked up from germline, CDR1 is LGHDT and CDR2 is YNNKEL (reference sequence). CDR3 nucleotides: TGTGCCAGCAGTCACGGAGCTGCTAGCAATCAGCCCCAGCATTTT. It yields the protein CASSHGAASNQPQHF.

The chain couples TRBV27 to TRBJ2-5, with a tentative D call TRBD2 (6 bases). V shed 3 bases and J shed 5 bases, with 13 bases lying between them. The germline V gene has CDR1 MNHEY and CDR2 SMNVEV (reference sequence). The CDR3 totals 14 residues. CDR3 residues: CASSFVDGGETQYF. DNA of the CDR3: TGTGCCAGCAGTTTTGTGGACGGAGGGGAGACCCAGTACTTC.

The chain couples TRBV12-3 or TRBV12-4 to TRBJ1-2; D is possibly TRBD1 (6 bases). The ends were cut back, 3 bases at V and 3 bases at J, with 8 bases in the middle. The CDR3 covers 13 residues. The CDR3 nucleotides are TGTGCCAGCAGTTTGGACAGACACTATGGCTACACCTTC. Protein product: CASSLDRHYGYTF.

The DNA of the CDR3 is TGCAGCGTCGCCAGGGGAGAGACCCAGTACTTC. Translated: CSVARGETQYF. The chain is built from TRBV29-1 and TRBJ2-5, with a weak D call TRBD1 (6 bases). This CDR3 region has 11 residues. V was shortened by 6 bases and J by 4 bases, with 9 bases between the two germline ends. Per the germline V gene, CDR1 is SQVTM and CDR2 is ANQGSEA.

This clonotype was counted at least ten times. This rearrangement joins TRBV5-1 to TRBJ2-7, with D tentatively TRBD1 (5 bases). V dropped 1 base and J dropped 2 bases, with 13 bases sitting between them. Germline V CDR1 and CDR2: SGHRS, YFSETQ. The CDR3 consists of 15 residues. The CDR3 here is CASSLYPDTPYEQYF. CDR3 DNA sequence: TGCGCCAGCAGCTTGTACCCGGACACTCCCTACGAGCAGTACTTC. Drawing the rest from reference TRBV5-1 and TRBJ2-7, the complete variable domain is KAGVTQTPRYLIKTRGQQVTLSCSPISGHRSVSWYQQTPGQGLQFLFEYFSETQRNKGNFPGRFSGRQFSNSRSEMNVSTLELGDSALYLCASSLYPDTPYEQYFGPGTRLTVT.

The rearrangement uses TRBV7-9 and TRBJ2-1; D ambiguous. V was clipped by 2 bases and J by 14 bases, with 4 bases between them. The CDR3 loop spans 9 amino acids. Germline V CDR1 and CDR2: SEHNR, FQNEAQ (reference sequence). This chain's CDR3 is CASSLSEFF. In nucleotides, the CDR3 is TGTGCCAGCAGCTTAAGCGAGTTCTTC.

This clonotype turned up a few times. The chain links TRBV6-5 to TRBJ2-5; 10 nucleotides agree with TRBD2. Germline-derived CDR1 and CDR2 are MNHEY and SVGAGI. CDR3 size: 15 residues. J was trimmed by 3 bases and V by 2 bases; bases with no gene match: 3. CDR3 nucleotide sequence: TGTGCCAGCAGTTACGACGGACTAGCGGAAGAGACCCAGTACTTC. Translated: CASSYDGLAEETQYF.

The chain is built from TRBV20-1 and TRBJ1-1; D is uncertain. Trimming shortened V by 1 base and J by 2 bases, and 14 bases separated the two germline ends. From germline, CDR1 is DFQATT and CDR2 SNEGSKA (reference sequence). The CDR3 sequence is 15 residues long. CDR3 nucleotides: TGCAGTGCTAGAGGTTTTGGCAGACCTAACACTGAAGCTTTCTTT. Its protein product is CSARGFGRPNTEAFF.

The table lists this clonotype with a few counts. V gene TRBV5-1 combines with J gene TRBJ1-5, with 9 positions matching TRBD1. This CDR3 comprises 15 residues. Germline CDR1 SGHRS, CDR2 YFSETQ. The V gene end was trimmed by 3 bases and the J gene end by 4 bases; junction bases not matched to a gene: 5. The CDR3 sequence is CASSSTGGENQPQHF. The CDR3 nucleotides are TGCGCCAGCAGCTCAACAGGGGGCGAGAATCAGCCCCAGCATTTT. The full variable domain, completed using reference TRBV5-1 and TRBJ1-5, is KAGVTQTPRYLIKTRGQQVTLSCSPISGHRSVSWYQQTPGQGLQFLFEYFSETQRNKGNFPGRFSGRQFSNSRSEMNVSTLELGDSALYLCASSSTGGENQPQHFGDGTRLSIL.

The chain is built from TRBV24-1 and TRBJ2-6, with 14 bases aligning to TRBD2. With V trimmed by 6 bases and J by 3 bases, 3 bases remained unmatched. The CDR3 has 17 amino acids. Germline CDR1 reads KGHDR; CDR2 reads SFDVKD. This CDR3 reads CATSWTSGGYGANVLTF. CDR3 coding DNA: TGTGCCACCAGTTGGACTAGCGGGGGGTATGGGGCCAACGTCCTGACTTTC.

The chain uses TRBV7-2 and TRBJ1-2; no reliable D call. V was clipped by 4 bases and J by 2 bases, with 11 bases between them. CDR1 SGHTA and CDR2 FQGNSA come from the germline V gene. The CDR3 is made up of 14 amino acids. The DNA of the CDR3 is TGTGCCAGCAGCTCACAGAGGAAAAACTATGGCTACACCTTC. Translated, it gives CASSSQRKNYGYTF. The variable domain in full, with the rest retrieved from reference TRBV7-2 and TRBJ1-2, is GAGVSQSPSNKVTEKGKDVELRCDPISGHTALYWYRQSLGQGLEFLIYFQGNSAPDKSGLPSDRFSAERTGGSVSTLTIQRTQQEDSAVYLCASSSQRKNYGYTFGSGTRLTVV.

The rearrangement uses TRBV4-1 and TRBJ1-5; possible D gene TRBD1, 6 bases. Germline V gene lookup returns CDR1 MGHRA and CDR2 YSYEKL. The CDR3 is 15 amino acids. Trimming took off 0 bases at V and 6 bases at J, with 12 bases between the two ends. For the CDR3, the DNA is TGCGCCAGCAGCCAAGAGGACAGTCCTTTTCAGCCCCAGCATTTT. It translates to CASSQEDSPFQPQHF.

This clonotype has only a few counts. The chain combines TRBV12-3 or TRBV12-4 with TRBJ2-2; 7 bases are shared with TRBD1. The V segment lost 6 bases and the J segment 2 bases; nucleotides outside the gene matches: 9. This CDR3 region has 16 residues. The DNA of the CDR3 is TGTGCCAGCAGCACAGGGGCCCTTCTTAACACCGGGGAGCTGTTTTTT. Amino acid sequence: CASSTGALLNTGELFF.

This clonotype has a handful of counts. The chain uses TRBV7-9 and TRBJ2-5; no firm D call. The germline V and J ends were trimmed by 3 bases and 3 bases, with 5 bases remaining between them. This CDR3 contains 12 residues. CDR1 and CDR2 (germline): SEHNR, FQNEAQ (reference sequence). This CDR3 is CASSLVKETQYF. CDR3 sequence (DNA): TGTGCCAGCAGCTTGGTGAAAGAGACCCAGTACTTC.

The chain joins TRBV24-1 to TRBJ2-2; D tentatively fits TRBD1 or TRBD2 (5 bases each). The V gene lost 2 bases and the J gene lost 4 bases, with 13 bases spanning the gap. There are 16 residues in the CDR3. Looked up from germline, CDR1 is KGHDR and CDR2 is SFDVKD. The CDR3 DNA reads as TGTGCCACCAGTGATTCCCGGGACCTGCCCACCGGGGAGCTGTTTTTT. This encodes CATSDSRDLPTGELFF.

This clonotype was seen a few times. This rearrangement joins TRBV4-3 to TRBJ2-5; D not certain. Between the trimmed V and J ends, which lost 0 bases and 7 bases, there was a span of 12 bases. Germline CDR1 reads LGHNA; CDR2 reads YSLEER. The CDR3 loop spans 14 amino acids. The CDR3 sequence is CASSQDLGSGTQYF. The CDR3 DNA sequence: TGCGCCAGCAGCCAAGATCTGGGATCGGGGACCCAGTACTTC.

Comments on this clonotype: A read error may account for a junction end that differs from germline. The chain combines TRBV5-5 with TRBJ2-1, with D maybe TRBD1 (6 bases). Germline lookup yields CDR1 SGHKS and CDR2 YYEKEE (reference sequence). This CDR3 is 14 amino acids long. In nucleotides, the CDR3 is TGTGCCAGCACCTTGACAGGTAGCCACAATGAGCAGTTCTTC. Translation gives CASTLTGSHNEQFF.

The rearrangement links TRBV7-9 to TRBJ2-2; no firm D call. The CDR3 extends over 14 amino acids. Trimming removed 2 bases at V and 5 bases at J, with 9 bases between. CDR1 and CDR2 (germline): SEHNR, FQNEAQ (reference sequence). The CDR3 DNA reads TGTGCCAGCAGCTTATCACCGGTGACCGGGGAGCTGTTTTTT. Encoded protein: CASSLSPVTGELFF.